This TCR beta chain was profiled in a study of blood T cells in healthy people across ages. A second roughly 6 to 11 cycle PCR used barcoded and J-beta primers. Any given sample supplied a minimum of 2.5 million CDR3-containing paired-end reads. TCRdb re-derived calls from the 5' RACE reads in MiXCR, one entry per CDR3 protein. The table has about 290,000 distinct CDR3 sequences, 25% to 30% seen once. Each sample had at least 6.5 million PBMCs isolated. Study observations and caveats: The long-lived group displayed more naive CD4+ cells, plus higher diversity, than the aged donors did. Roughly linear age-related decline in beta diversity appeared, significant by age roughly 40.

This clonotype was seen only a few times. What it binds is not known. V was pared by 0 bases and J by 2 bases, with 15 bases of the junction left unmatched. CDR3 length: 19 amino acids. Per the germline V gene, CDR1 is DFQATT and CDR2 is SNEGSKA (reference sequence). The TCR originated in a woman between 65 and 79 years old in good health. Sequencing was carried out using blood. The chain recombines TRBV20-1 with TRBJ2-4; 8 bases match TRBD2. This chain's CDR3 is CSARDGGASGSYTKNIQYF. CDR3 coding DNA: TGCAGTGCTAGAGATGGAGGGGCAAGCGGGAGCTATACCAAAAACATTCAGTACTTC.